This TCR beta chain was identified during a study of cytomegalovirus exposure and HLA in healthy donors. Researchers ran the PCR with 60 Vbeta and 13 Jbeta primers. Assay: immunoSEQ multiplex PCR; the TCRdb copy retains only in-frame clones and omits some. The sample holds about 200,000 clones, 82% seen once. Points on this clone: Antigen: not known.

Looked up from germline, CDR1 is PRHDT and CDR2 is FYEKMQ (reference sequence). The trim removed 1 base at V and 6 bases at J, leaving 19 bases unmatched. There are 19 residues in the CDR3. Whole-study findings and limits: Some V segments, TRBV6-2 and TRBV6-3 among them, were indistinguishable and were therefore excluded.

The sequenced sample consisted of PBMCs. The gene calls are TRBV13 and TRBJ2-3; the match to TRBD2 covers 7 bases. This sequence was found in a boy between 2 and 15 years old in good health and CMV-seronegative. The CDR3 DNA is TGTGCCAGCAGCTTAGCGGTTCCTGGACGGGGGGAGCACATCGATACGCAGTATTTT. Its translation is CASSLAVPGRGEHIDTQYF.